The 20 T cell receptor beta chains reported below all come from one sample, sequenced in a study of beta chain features in type 1 diabetes. Every isolated RNA sample was fully reverse transcribed, so sequencing captured expressed TCRB transcripts. The repertoire was sequenced with immunoSEQ multiplex PCR; TCRdb's copy has only in-frame clones and lacks some. The sample contains over 350,000 clones, approximately 15% of which appear only once. Input material: naive CD4+ T cells from blood. These receptors were collected from a woman in her late teens or twenties in good health.

This clone was detected a few times. The chain uses TRBV5-6 and TRBJ2-2; D is unresolved. Trimming removed 4 bases at V and 0 bases at J, with 10 bases between. Germline CDR1 reads SGHDT; CDR2 reads YYEEEE. The CDR3 extends over 15 amino acids. The CDR3 nucleotides read TGTGCCAGCAGCCATGACTGGCCGAACACCGGGGAGCTGTTTTTT. It encodes CASSHDWPNTGELFF.

The rearrangement links TRBV30 to TRBJ2-3; 8 bases map to TRBD2. There are 17 residues in the CDR3. The V segment lost 3 bases and the J segment 6 bases; nucleotides outside the gene matches: 17. Germline assignment: CDR1 GTSNPN and CDR2 SVGIG (reference sequence). The CDR3 spells CAWSAQVAGLTTDTQYF. CDR3 coding DNA: TGTGCCTGGAGCGCTCAAGTAGCGGGACTAACAACGGATACGCAGTATTTT.

V gene TRBV28 combines with J gene TRBJ1-5; D not certain. The germline V and J ends were trimmed by 6 bases and 3 bases, with 6 bases remaining between them. The CDR3 covers 12 residues. The germline V gene has CDR1 MDHEN and CDR2 SYDVKM. Here the CDR3 DNA reads TGTGCCAGCAGCTGGGCCAATCAGCCCCAGCATTTT. It encodes CASSWANQPQHF.

This clone showed up just a few times. V usage is TRBV5-1 and J usage is TRBJ1-2; 12 nucleotides agree with TRBD1. This CDR3 contains 13 residues. The V and J ends lost 4 bases and 8 bases, in that order; junction bases with no gene match: 3. The germline CDR1 and CDR2 sequences are SGHRS and YFSETQ. The CDR3 DNA sequence: TGCGCCAGCAGCGGGACAGGGGGCGAGGGCTACACCTTC. It is translated as CASSGTGGEGYTF.

This clone was detected only a few times. The J gene is TRBJ1-5, the V gene TRBV30; tentative D call: TRBD1 (6 bases). The CDR3 is 13 amino acids. V lost 3 bases and J 7 bases, leaving 13 bases between the germline ends. From germline, CDR1 is GTSNPN and CDR2 SVGIG (reference sequence). CDR3 sequence: CAWSARGQQPQHF. In DNA form, the CDR3 reads TGTGCCTGGAGCGCCAGGGGTCAGCAGCCCCAGCATTTT. The variable domain in full, with the rest retrieved from reference TRBV30 and TRBJ1-5, is SQTIHQWPATLVQPVGSPLSLECTVEGTSNPNLYWYRQAAGRGLQLLFYSVGIGQISSEVPQNLSASRPQDRQFILSSKKLLLSDSGFYLCAWSARGQQPQHFGDGTRLSIL.

This clone was recorded a few times. The rearrangement joins TRBV28 to TRBJ1-5; D might be TRBD1 (5 bases). This CDR3 is 15 amino acids long. V shed 5 bases and J shed 0 bases, with 11 bases lying between them. Germline CDR1 reads MDHEN; CDR2 reads SYDVKM. The CDR3 loop reads CASSPIGGSNQPQHF. The CDR3 DNA is TGTGCCAGCAGTCCCATCGGGGGTAGCAATCAGCCCCAGCATTTT.

This clone was found a few times. The chain links TRBV7-9 to TRBJ1-3, with D possibly TRBD1 on 5 matching bases. This CDR3 is 15 amino acids long. V was cut by 3 bases and J by 4 bases, with 13 bases left in between. CDR1 and CDR2 (germline): SEHNR, FQNEAQ (reference sequence). The CDR3, as DNA: TGTGCCAGCAGCTTCGCGGGGGGATCCGGAAACACCATATATTTT. Encoded protein: CASSFAGGSGNTIYF.

This chain links TRBV11-2 with TRBJ2-3, with D maybe TRBD2 (6 bases). Germline CDR1 reads SGHAT; CDR2 reads FQNNGV. V lost 4 bases, J lost 8 bases, and 13 bases lay in between. The CDR3 is 13 residues long. The CDR3, as DNA: TGTGCCAGCAGCTCGAACGGGGGAATTACGCAGTATTTT. Translating it yields CASSSNGGITQYF.

The CDR3 DNA is TGTGCCAGCAGATTTAGGAACACTGAAGCTTTCTTT. Translation gives CASRFRNTEAFF. The chain uses TRBV28 and TRBJ1-1; D gene unclear. Trimming left V 6 bases short and J 1 base short, with 6 bases between. This CDR3 is 12 amino acids long. Germline CDR1 is MDHEN and CDR2 is SYDVKM.

The rearrangement uses TRBV29-1 and TRBJ2-7, with a weak D call TRBD1 (6 bases). The V and J ends lost 4 bases and 3 bases respectively, with 19 bases between them. CDR3 length: 15 residues. Germline loops: CDR1 SQVTM, CDR2 ANQGSEA. For the CDR3, the DNA is TGCAGCGTTGTCTATTACAGGGCTTCTATCTACGAGCAGTACTTC. It encodes CSVVYYRASIYEQYF.

In this sample, this clone turned up a few times. This sequence joins TRBV29-1 and TRBJ2-2; 11 bases fit TRBD1. From germline, CDR1 is SQVTM and CDR2 ANQGSEA. With V trimmed by 4 bases and J by 7 bases, 5 bases remained unmatched. This CDR3 has 14 amino acids. The CDR3 here is CSVGWTGGFGELFF. The DNA of the CDR3 is TGCAGCGTTGGGTGGACAGGGGGCTTCGGGGAGCTGTTTTTT.

The J gene is TRBJ1-1, the V gene TRBV30; possibly TRBD1 for D (6 bases). Trimming left V 5 bases short and J 0 bases short, with 10 bases between. The CDR3 covers 13 residues. CDR1 GTSNPN and CDR2 SVGIG come from the germline V gene (reference sequence). The chain's CDR3 is CAWGQFMNTEAFF. The CDR3 nucleotides read TGTGCCTGGGGACAGTTCATGAACACTGAAGCTTTCTTT.

The V gene is TRBV29-1, the J gene TRBJ2-3; TRBD2 agrees at 8 bases. The CDR3 sequence is 13 residues long. V was pared by 5 bases and J by 6 bases, with 7 bases of the junction left unmatched. CDR1 is SQVTM and CDR2 is ANQGSEA in the germline V gene. The CDR3 DNA is TGCAGCGTTTACGGGAGGGCCTACGATACGCAGTATTTT. This translates into CSVYGRAYDTQYF.

The sample holds a few counts of this clone. The chain carries TRBV6-5 and TRBJ1-2; weak D call: TRBD1 (6 bases). The germline gives CDR1 MNHEY, CDR2 SVGAGI. The length of the CDR3 is 14 residues. Trimming shortened V by 1 base and J by 4 bases, and 10 bases separated the two germline ends. CDR3 in DNA: TGTGCCAGCAGTTACTTGGGGGCGGTCTATGGCTACACCTTC. Protein sequence: CASSYLGAVYGYTF.

The chain joins TRBV4-1 to TRBJ1-5; 8 bases line up with TRBD1. Trimming took 3 bases from V and 5 from J; bases not matched to a gene: 12. This CDR3 contains 17 residues. Germline V CDR1 and CDR2: MGHRA, YSYEKL. The CDR3 nucleotides read TGCGCCAGCAGCCACGAAAGGAGCGGACAGGGTTATCAGCCCCAGCATTTT. This encodes CASSHERSGQGYQPQHF.

The rearrangement uses TRBV7-2 and TRBJ2-3; 7 bases are shared with TRBD2. The CDR3 has 16 residues. Trimming at V came to 4 bases and at J to 4 bases, leaving 11 bases not matched to a gene. Looked up from germline, CDR1 is SGHTA and CDR2 is FQGNSA. CDR3 residues: CASSSSSGERADTQYF. In nucleotides, the CDR3 is TGTGCCAGCAGCTCGTCTAGCGGAGAAAGGGCAGATACGCAGTATTTT.

The V call is TRBV7-3, the J call TRBJ2-1; D might be TRBD2 (5 bases). V gave up 6 bases and J gave up 7 bases, with 13 bases separating them. The germline V gene has CDR1 SGHTA and CDR2 FQGTGA. The CDR3 contains 13 residues. The CDR3 sequence is CASRSITGNEQFF. CDR3 sequence (DNA): TGTGCCAGCAGGTCTATTACGGGAAATGAGCAGTTCTTC.

The sample holds a few counts of this clone. The rearrangement links TRBV2 to TRBJ2-6, with D unresolved. V was clipped by 9 bases and J by 1 base, with 13 bases between them. Germline V gene data show CDR1 as SNHLY and CDR2 as FYNNEI. This CDR3 is built from 15 residues. CDR3 bases: TGTGCCAGTCACTTCACTATATCTGGGGCCAACGTCCTGACTTTC. This codes for CASHFTISGANVLTF.

CDR3 sequence: CASSRGNEQFF. In DNA form, the CDR3 reads TGTGCCAGCAGCCGGGGTAATGAGCAGTTCTTC. This chain joins TRBV5-4 and TRBJ2-1, with a tentative D call TRBD2 (5 bases). V was pared by 4 bases and J by 7 bases, with 6 bases between. Germline V lookup: CDR1 SGHNT, CDR2 YYREEE (reference sequence). This CDR3 region has 11 residues.

The gene calls are TRBV28 and TRBJ2-7; 7 bases agree with TRBD1. The CDR3 runs to 18 residues. The ends lost 2 bases at V and 7 bases at J; junction bases unmatched: 20. From germline, CDR1 is MDHEN and CDR2 SYDVKM. The CDR3 is CASSLSERARGPQSEQYF. The CDR3 DNA reads TGTGCCAGCAGTTTAAGCGAACGTGCGAGGGGGCCTCAGAGTGAGCAGTACTTC. The variable domain in full, completed from reference TRBV28 and TRBJ2-7, reads DVKVTQSSRYLVKRTGEKVFLECVQDMDHENMFWYRQDPGLGLRLIYFSYDVKMKEKGDIPEGYSVSREKKERFSLILESASTNQTSMYLCASSLSERARGPQSEQYFGPGTRLTVT.